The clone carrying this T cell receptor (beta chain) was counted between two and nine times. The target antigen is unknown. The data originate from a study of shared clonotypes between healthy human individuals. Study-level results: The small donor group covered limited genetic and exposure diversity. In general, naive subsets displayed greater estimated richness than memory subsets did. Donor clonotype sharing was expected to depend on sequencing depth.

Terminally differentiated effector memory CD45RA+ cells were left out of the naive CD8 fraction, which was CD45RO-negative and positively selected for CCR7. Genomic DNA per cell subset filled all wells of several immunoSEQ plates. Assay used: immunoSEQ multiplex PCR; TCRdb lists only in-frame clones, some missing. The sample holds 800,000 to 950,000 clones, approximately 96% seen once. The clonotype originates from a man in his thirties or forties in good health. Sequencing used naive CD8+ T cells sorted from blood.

For the CDR3, the DNA is TGTGCCATCAGTGAGTCGCCCAGTCAGTCGGGCGGGGTAGTCTCCTACGAGCAGTACTTC. Its translation: CAISESPSQSGGVVSYEQYF. This sequence joins TRBV10-3 and TRBJ2-7, with D tentatively TRBD2 (6 bases). V lost 0 bases and J 0 bases, leaving 24 bases between the germline ends. The germline CDR1 and CDR2 sequences are ENHRY and SYGVKD. The CDR3 covers 20 residues.